This T cell receptor beta chain was profiled in a study of blood T cell repertoires in COVID-19. Across the study: There were acute and convalescent COVID-19 samples, and they came from the United States, Italy and Spain. Nucleic acid was either cDNA or gDNA, and it came from T cells, B-cell-depleted T cells, or PBMCs.

The method was immunoSEQ multiplex PCR; TCRdb's version includes in-frame clones alone and lacks a portion of them. The table includes approximately 230,000 clones, approximately 86% detected once. From germline, CDR1 is MNHEY and CDR2 SVGAGI. The J segment lost 1 base and the V segment lost 6 bases, leaving 1 base of the junction unmatched. The CDR3 is 14 residues long. Enrollees, about 18 to 90 years old, lived in 24 US areas. Donors were grouped by their self-reported clinical history. Specimen: PBMCs or T cells enriched from blood (not recorded which). This receptor was identified in a woman aged 50 to 60 with acute COVID-19. The chain recombines TRBV6-5 with TRBJ1-3; 9 nucleotides agree with TRBD1. The CDR3 sequence is CASRGTGSGNTIYF. CDR3 sequence (DNA): TGTGCCAGCAGGGGGACAGGGTCTGGAAACACCATATATTTT.